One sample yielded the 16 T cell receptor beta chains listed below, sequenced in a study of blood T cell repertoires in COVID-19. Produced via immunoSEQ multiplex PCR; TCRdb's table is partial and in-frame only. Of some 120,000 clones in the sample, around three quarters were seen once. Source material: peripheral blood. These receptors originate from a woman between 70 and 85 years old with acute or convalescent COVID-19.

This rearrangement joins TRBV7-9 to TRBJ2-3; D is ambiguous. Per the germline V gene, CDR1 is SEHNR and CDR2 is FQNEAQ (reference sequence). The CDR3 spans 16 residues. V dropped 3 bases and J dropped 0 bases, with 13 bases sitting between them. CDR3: CASSFVRSSSTDTQYF. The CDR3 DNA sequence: TGTGCCAGCAGCTTTGTCAGATCCTCTAGCACAGATACGCAGTATTTT.

In DNA, the CDR3 is TGTGCCAGCAGCTTGGGACATCTACCCTCCTACGAGCAGTACTTC. Protein sequence: CASSLGHLPSYEQYF. This chain connects TRBV5-8 to TRBJ2-7, with D hard to call. The CDR3 consists of 15 residues. Trimming stripped 0 bases from V and 0 bases from J, with 10 bases between. Germline-derived CDR1 and CDR2 are SGHTS and YDEGEE.

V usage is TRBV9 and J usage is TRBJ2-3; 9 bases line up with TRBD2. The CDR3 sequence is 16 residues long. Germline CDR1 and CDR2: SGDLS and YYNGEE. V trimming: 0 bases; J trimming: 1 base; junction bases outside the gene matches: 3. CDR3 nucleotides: TGTGCCAGCAGCGTAGCGGCGGGGGGGCGCACAGATACGCAGTATTTT. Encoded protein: CASSVAAGGRTDTQYF.

This CDR3 is CASSQGLAGANEQFF. CDR3 DNA: TGTGCCAGCAGCCAAGGACTAGCGGGAGCTAATGAGCAGTTCTTC. The V call is TRBV3-1 (or the pseudogene TRBV3-2), the J call TRBJ2-1; the match to TRBD2 covers 12 bases. V was clipped by 1 base and J by 7 bases; unmatched bases: 2. The CDR3 length is 15 residues. Germline CDR1 is LGHDT and CDR2 is YNNKEL (reference sequence).

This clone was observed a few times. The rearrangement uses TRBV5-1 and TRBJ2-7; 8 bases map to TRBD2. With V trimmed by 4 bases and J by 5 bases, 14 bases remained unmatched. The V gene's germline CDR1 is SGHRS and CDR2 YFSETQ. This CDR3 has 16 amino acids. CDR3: CASSPSGAGAHDEQYF. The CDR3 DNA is TGCGCCAGCAGCCCCTCGGGAGCGGGGGCACACGACGAGCAGTACTTC.

The CDR3 nucleotides read TGTGCCAGCAGCTTAGAGCGGGGCTATGAGCAGTTCTTC. It codes for CASSLERGYEQFF. V is TRBV7-3 and J is TRBJ2-1, with 7 positions matching TRBD2. CDR3 length: 13 residues. Germline lookup yields CDR1 SGHTA and CDR2 FQGTGA. V lost 2 bases and J lost 8; bases outside the gene matches: 3.

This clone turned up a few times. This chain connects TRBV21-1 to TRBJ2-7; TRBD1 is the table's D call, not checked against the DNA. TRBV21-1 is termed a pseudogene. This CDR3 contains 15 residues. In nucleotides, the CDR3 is TGTGCCAGCAGCAAAGATCAGGGGTCCTCCTACGAGCAGTACTTC. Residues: CASSKDQGSSYEQYF.

In DNA, the CDR3 is TGTGCCAGTACCCCCGGGACAGGGGGATCACCCCTCCACTTT. Encoded protein: CASTPGTGGSPLHF. V gene TRBV19 combines with J gene TRBJ1-6; TRBD1 matches at 11 bases. In germline, CDR1 is LNHDA, CDR2 SQIVND (reference sequence). The V segment lost 7 bases and the J segment 10 bases; nucleotides outside the gene matches: 6. The CDR3 is 14 residues long.

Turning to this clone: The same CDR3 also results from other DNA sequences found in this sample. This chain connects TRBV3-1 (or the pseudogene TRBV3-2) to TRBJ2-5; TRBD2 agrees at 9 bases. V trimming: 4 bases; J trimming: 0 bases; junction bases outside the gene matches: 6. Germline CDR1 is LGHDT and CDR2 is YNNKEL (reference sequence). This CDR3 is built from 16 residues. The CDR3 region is CASSLGLAGYQETQYF. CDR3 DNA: TGTGCCAGCAGCCTAGGGCTAGCGGGATACCAAGAGACCCAGTACTTC.

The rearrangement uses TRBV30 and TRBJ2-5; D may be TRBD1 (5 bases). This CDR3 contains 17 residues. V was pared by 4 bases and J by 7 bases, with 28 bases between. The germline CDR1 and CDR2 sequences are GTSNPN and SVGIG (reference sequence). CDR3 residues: CAWIRVEDSLSFRTQYF. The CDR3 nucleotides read TGTGCCTGGATCAGGGTGGAAGACAGCCTCTCGTTCAGGACCCAGTACTTC.

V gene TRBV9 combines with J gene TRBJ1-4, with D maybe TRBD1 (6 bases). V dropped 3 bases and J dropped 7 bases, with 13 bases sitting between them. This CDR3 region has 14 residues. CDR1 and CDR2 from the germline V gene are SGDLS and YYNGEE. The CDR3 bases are TGTGCCAGCAGCGGGACAGTTACCGGTGAAAAACTGTTTTTT. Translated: CASSGTVTGEKLFF.

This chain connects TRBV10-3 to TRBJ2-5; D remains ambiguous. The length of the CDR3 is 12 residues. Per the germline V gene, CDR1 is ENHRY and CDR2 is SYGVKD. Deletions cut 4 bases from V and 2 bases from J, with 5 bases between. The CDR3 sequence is CAISAAQETQYF. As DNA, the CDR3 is TGTGCCATCAGTGCAGCGCAAGAGACCCAGTACTTC.

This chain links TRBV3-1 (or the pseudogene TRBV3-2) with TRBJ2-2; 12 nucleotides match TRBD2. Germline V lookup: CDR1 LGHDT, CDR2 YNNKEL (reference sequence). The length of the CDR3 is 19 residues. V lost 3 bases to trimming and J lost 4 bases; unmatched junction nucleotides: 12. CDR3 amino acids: CASSQYTLAGGPSTGELFF. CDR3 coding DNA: TGTGCCAGCAGCCAGTATACCCTAGCGGGAGGGCCGAGCACCGGGGAGCTGTTTTTT.

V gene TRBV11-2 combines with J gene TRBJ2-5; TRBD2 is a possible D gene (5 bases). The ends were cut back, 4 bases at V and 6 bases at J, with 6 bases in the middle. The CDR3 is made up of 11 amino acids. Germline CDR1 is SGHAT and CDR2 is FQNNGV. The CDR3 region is CASSSSKTQYF. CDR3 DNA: TGTGCCAGCAGCTCTAGCAAGACCCAGTACTTC. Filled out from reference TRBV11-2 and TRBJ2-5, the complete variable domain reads EAGVAQSPRYKIIEKRQSVAFWCNPISGHATLYWYQQILGQGPKLLIQFQNNGVVDDSQLPKDRFSAERLKGVDSTLKIQPAKLEDSAVYLCASSSSKTQYFGPGTRLLVL.

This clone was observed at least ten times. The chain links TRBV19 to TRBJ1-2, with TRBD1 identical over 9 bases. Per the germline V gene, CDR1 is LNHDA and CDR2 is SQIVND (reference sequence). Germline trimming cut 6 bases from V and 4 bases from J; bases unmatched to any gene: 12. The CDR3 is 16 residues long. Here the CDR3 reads CASRSPPGQGGYGYTF. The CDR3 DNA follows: TGTGCCAGTAGGTCTCCTCCGGGACAGGGTGGCTATGGCTACACCTTC.

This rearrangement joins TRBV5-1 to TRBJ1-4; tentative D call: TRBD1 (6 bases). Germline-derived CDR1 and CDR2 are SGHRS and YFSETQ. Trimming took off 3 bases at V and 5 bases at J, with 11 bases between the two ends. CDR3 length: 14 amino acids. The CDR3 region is CASSSRGENEKLFF. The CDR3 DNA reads TGCGCCAGCAGCTCCAGGGGAGAGAATGAAAAACTGTTTTTT.